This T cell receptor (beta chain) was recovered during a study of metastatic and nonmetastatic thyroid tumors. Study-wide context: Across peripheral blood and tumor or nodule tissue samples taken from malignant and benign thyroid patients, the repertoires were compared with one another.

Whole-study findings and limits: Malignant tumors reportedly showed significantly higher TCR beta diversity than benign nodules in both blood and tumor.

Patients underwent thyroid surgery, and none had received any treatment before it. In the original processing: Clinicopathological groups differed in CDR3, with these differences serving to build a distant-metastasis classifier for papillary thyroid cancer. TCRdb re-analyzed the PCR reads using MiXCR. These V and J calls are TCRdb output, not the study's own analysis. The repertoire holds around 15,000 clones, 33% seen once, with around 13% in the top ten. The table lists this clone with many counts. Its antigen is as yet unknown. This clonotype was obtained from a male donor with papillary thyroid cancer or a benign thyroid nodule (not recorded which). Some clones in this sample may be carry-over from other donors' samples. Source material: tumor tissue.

CDR3 sequence: CASSKIRTDTQYF. CDR3 bases: TGTGCCAGCTCAAAGATTCGCACAGATACGCAGTATTTT. The gene calls are TRBV18 and TRBJ2-3; D is ambiguous. CDR3 size: 13 residues. V lost 5 bases and J lost 1, with 7 bases in between. From germline, CDR1 is KGHSH and CDR2 LQKENI.